This T cell receptor (beta chain) stems from a study of OX40 agonist ivuxolimab in advanced cancers. About the study: People who had prior anti-PD-1, anti-PD-L1 or anti-CTLA-4 therapy could take part, and 40% had some. Study findings and constraints: Among T cells, CD8+ cells averaged more expanded clones than CD4+ cells.

This clone is a singleton in its sample. Its target is not known. Assay used: immunoSEQ multiplex PCR; TCRdb lists only in-frame clones, some missing. Of over 60,000 clones in the sample, about 90% were seen once. Per the germline V gene, CDR1 is SGHAT and CDR2 is FQNNGV. This CDR3 is built from 14 residues. The V and J ends lost 1 base and 4 bases, in that order; junction bases with no gene match: 3. The receptor's source is an adult with an advanced solid tumor such as melanoma, head and neck, liver or kidney cancer. The chain has TRBV11-2 and TRBJ1-2, with TRBD1 matching over 7 bases. The starting material was CD4+ or CD8+ T cells sorted from blood, obtained in a trial of the OX40 agonist ivuxolimab. The CDR3 sequence: CASSLVAGGYGYTF. The CDR3 bases are TGTGCCAGCAGCTTAGTGGCAGGGGGCTATGGCTACACCTTC.